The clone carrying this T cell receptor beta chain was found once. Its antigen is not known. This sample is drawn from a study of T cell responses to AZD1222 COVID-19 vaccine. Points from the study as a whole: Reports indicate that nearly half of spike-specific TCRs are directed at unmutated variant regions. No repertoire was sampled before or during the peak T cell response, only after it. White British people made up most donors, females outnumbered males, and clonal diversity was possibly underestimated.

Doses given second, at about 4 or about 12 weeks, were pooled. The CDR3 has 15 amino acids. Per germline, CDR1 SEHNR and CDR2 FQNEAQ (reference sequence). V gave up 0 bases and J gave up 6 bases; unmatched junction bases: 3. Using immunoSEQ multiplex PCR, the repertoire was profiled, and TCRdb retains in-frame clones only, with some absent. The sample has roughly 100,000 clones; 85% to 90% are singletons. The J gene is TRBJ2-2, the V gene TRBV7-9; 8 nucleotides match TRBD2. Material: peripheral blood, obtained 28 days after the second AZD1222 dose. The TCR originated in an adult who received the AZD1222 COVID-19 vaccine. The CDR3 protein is CASSLARREAGELFF. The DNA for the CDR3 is TGTGCCAGCAGCTTAGCGCGGCGGGAGGCCGGGGAGCTGTTTTTT.